Shown below are 20 T cell receptor beta chains from a single sample sequenced in a study of blood T cell repertoires in COVID-19. Produced via immunoSEQ multiplex PCR; TCRdb's table is partial and in-frame only. This sample yields about 23,000 clones, of which approximately 90% are seen a single time; approximately 6.3% belongs to the top ten. The specimen was peripheral blood. The receptor set was obtained from a woman older than 75 with active COVID-19.

The chain uses TRBV19 and TRBJ2-1, with a possible D match to TRBD2 (5 bases). V lost 3 bases, J lost 1 base, and 13 bases lay in between. The length of the CDR3 is 16 residues. The germline V gene encodes CDR1 LNHDA and CDR2 SQIVND (reference sequence). The CDR3 spells CASSIQRYTSYNEQFF. CDR3 nucleotide sequence: TGTGCCAGTAGTATTCAGCGGTACACTTCCTACAATGAGCAGTTCTTC.

The gene calls are TRBV30 and TRBJ1-5; TRBD1 agrees at 7 bases. Germline V lookup: CDR1 GTSNPN, CDR2 SVGIG (reference sequence). V gave up 3 bases and J gave up 7 bases; unmatched junction bases: 6. This CDR3 is 13 amino acids long. CDR3 sequence (DNA): TGTGCCTGGAGCGGGCAGGGGGGACAGCCCCAGCATTTT. It encodes CAWSGQGGQPQHF.

This chain links TRBV4-2 with TRBJ2-5, with D perhaps TRBD2 (5 bases). CDR1 is LGHNA and CDR2 is YNFKEQ in the germline V gene. V gave up 0 bases and J gave up 2 bases, with 10 bases separating them. CDR3 length: 15 residues. This CDR3 is CASSQDEGRQETQYF. In DNA, the CDR3 is TGTGCCAGCAGCCAAGATGAGGGCAGGCAAGAGACCCAGTACTTC.

This chain uses TRBV24-1 with TRBJ2-3; D gene uncertain. The CDR3 loop spans 13 amino acids. The germline CDR1 and CDR2 sequences are KGHDR and SFDVKD. V lost 7 bases to trimming and J lost 0 bases, with 7 bases between them. CDR3 bases: TGTGCCACCAGCCTCTCTAGCACAGATACGCAGTATTTT. As protein: CATSLSSTDTQYF.

The CDR3 DNA is TGTGCCAGCCTGGGCGGCAGGGGTGATGGCTACACCTTC. Its translation: CASLGGRGDGYTF. The gene calls are TRBV6-6 and TRBJ1-2; D might be TRBD1 (6 bases). V was shortened by 8 bases and J by 6 bases, with 16 bases between the two germline ends. Germline lookup yields CDR1 MNHNY and CDR2 SVGAGI (reference sequence). CDR3 length: 13 residues.

This clone was recorded only once. The chain is built from TRBV10-3 and TRBJ2-2; a possible D gene is TRBD2 (5 bases). The V end lost 6 bases, the J end lost 1 base, and 6 bases lay between the germline ends. The CDR3 has 13 amino acids. Germline V gives CDR1 ENHRY, CDR2 SYGVKD. The CDR3 DNA reads TGTGCCATCAGACGGGAGAACACCGGGGAGCTGTTTTTT. Translating gives CAIRRENTGELFF.

The rearrangement joins TRBV4-3 to TRBJ1-2; the D is unclear. V gave up 4 bases and J gave up 2 bases, with 14 bases separating them. The CDR3 spans 15 residues. Germline CDR1 LGHNA, CDR2 YSLEER. In DNA, the CDR3 is TGCGCCAGCAGCCTCGGGATCACAGCAAACTATGGCTACACCTTC. It specifies CASSLGITANYGYTF.

The chain couples TRBV19 to TRBJ2-1, with 7 positions matching TRBD1. J gave up 2 bases and V 3 bases, and 7 bases lay outside the gene matches. The CDR3 extends over 16 amino acids. Germline loops: CDR1 LNHDA, CDR2 SQIVND (reference sequence). The CDR3 here is CASSMTPGTAYNEQFF. CDR3 DNA: TGTGCCAGTAGTATGACGCCCGGGACAGCCTACAATGAGCAGTTCTTC.

This chain joins TRBV14 and TRBJ2-7, with TRBD1 as a possible D gene (5 bases). CDR3 length: 15 amino acids. Trimming left V 4 bases short and J 3 bases short, with 16 bases between. Germline CDR1 SGHDN, CDR2 FVKESK. The CDR3 nucleotides read TGTGCCAGCAGCCCCTCAGGGCCCCAGAGCTACGAGCAGTACTTC. This encodes CASSPSGPQSYEQYF.

This chain uses TRBV7-2 with TRBJ2-1; maybe TRBD2 (6 bases). Trimming left V 3 bases short and J 4 bases short, with 13 bases between. Germline V CDR1 and CDR2: SGHTA, FQGNSA. The CDR3 consists of 15 residues. CDR3 sequence reads: CASSLEAGRYNEQFF. The CDR3 coding sequence is TGTGCCAGCAGCTTGGAGGCGGGGAGGTACAATGAGCAGTTCTTC. Full variable domain (rest looked up from reference TRBV7-2 and TRBJ2-1): GAGVSQSPSNKVTEKGKDVELRCDPISGHTALYWYRQSLGQGLEFLIYFQGNSAPDKSGLPSDRFSAERTGGSVSTLTIQRTQQEDSAVYLCASSLEAGRYNEQFFGPGTRLTVL.

The V call is TRBV5-4, the J call TRBJ1-1; 7 nucleotides match TRBD1. This CDR3 region has 14 residues. Germline CDR1 and CDR2: SGHNT and YYREEE (reference sequence). The trim removed 3 bases at V and 3 bases at J, leaving 5 bases unmatched. CDR3 amino acids: CASSWRGPDTEAFF. CDR3 coding DNA: TGTGCCAGCAGCTGGAGGGGGCCGGACACTGAAGCTTTCTTT.

The gene calls are TRBV5-7 and TRBJ1-4; D ambiguous. TRBV5-7 is labeled an ORF, and its function is uncertain. Trimming pared 1 base from V and 0 bases from J, leaving 13 bases between. The CDR3 spans 17 residues. The CDR3 is CASSLTLLRATNEKLFF. The DNA of the CDR3 is TGTGCCAGCAGCTTGACGTTGCTGAGAGCAACTAATGAAAAACTGTTTTTT.

The chain carries TRBV7-2 and TRBJ2-2, with TRBD2 as a possible D gene (5 bases). This CDR3 has 16 amino acids. In germline, CDR1 is SGHTA, CDR2 FQGNSA. V was cut by 1 base and J by 5 bases, with 14 bases left in between. The CDR3 coding sequence is TGTGCCAGCAGCTTAGAGTGGGTCCCGGGGACCGGGGAGCTGTTTTTT. Translation: CASSLEWVPGTGELFF.

The chain links TRBV7-3 to TRBJ2-1; TRBD2 aligns across 11 bases. After removal of 5 bases from V and 10 bases from J, the junction contained 16 bases not matched to a gene. This CDR3 comprises 17 residues. CDR1 and CDR2 from the germline V gene are SGHTA and FQGTGA. In DNA, the CDR3 is TGTGCCAGCAGCCCGTCACTAGCGGGGGATACAAGGAGGGAGCAGTTCTTC. Amino acids: CASSPSLAGDTRREQFF.

This chain joins TRBV5-1 and TRBJ2-7; D gene ambiguous. Germline CDR1 reads SGHRS; CDR2 reads YFSETQ. The CDR3 sequence is 12 residues long. V was clipped by 0 bases and J by 6 bases, with 7 bases between them. CDR3 loop: CASSLGSREQYF. The CDR3 DNA is TGCGCCAGCAGCTTGGGTAGTCGCGAGCAGTACTTC.

The chain joins TRBV19 to TRBJ1-3, with unresolved D. CDR1 is LNHDA and CDR2 is SQIVND in the germline V gene (reference sequence). The CDR3 spans 15 residues. The ends were cut back, 4 bases at V and 0 bases at J, with 10 bases in the middle. This chain's CDR3 is CASSRQSSSGNTIYF. CDR3 coding DNA: TGTGCCAGTAGTAGGCAGTCTAGCTCTGGAAACACCATATATTTT.

The rearrangement joins TRBV4-2 to TRBJ2-7; 8 bases map to TRBD1. J lost 3 bases, V lost 4 bases, and 8 bases had no gene match. Germline-derived CDR1 and CDR2 are LGHNA and YNFKEQ. The CDR3 totals 15 residues. This CDR3 reads CASSPGQTGVYEQYF. CDR3 coding DNA: TGTGCCAGCAGCCCTGGTCAGACAGGGGTCTACGAGCAGTACTTC.

V and J are TRBV25-1 and TRBJ2-7; weak D call: TRBD1 (6 bases). Germline CDR1 is MGHDK and CDR2 is SYGVNS. V dropped 6 bases and J dropped 6 bases, with 9 bases sitting between them. The CDR3 spans 11 residues. Here the CDR3 DNA reads TGTGCCAGCAGGGTAGGGGGCGAGCAGTACTTC. Translated, it gives CASRVGGEQYF.

V usage is TRBV7-2 and J usage is TRBJ2-1, with 7 bases matching TRBD1. The germline V gene encodes CDR1 SGHTA and CDR2 FQGNSA. There are 15 residues in the CDR3. V was clipped by 4 bases and J by 5 bases; unmatched bases: 8. The CDR3 DNA reads TGTGCCAGCAGCTACAGACAGGGTACCAACAATGAGCAGTTCTTC. This translates into CASSYRQGTNNEQFF.

DNA of the CDR3: TGTGCCACCAGTGATCCCCGGACAGTCGGCACAGATACGCAGTATTTT. Protein sequence: CATSDPRTVGTDTQYF. The rearrangement joins TRBV24-1 to TRBJ2-3, with D perhaps matching TRBD1 (6 bases). The CDR3 loop spans 16 amino acids. Looked up from germline, CDR1 is KGHDR and CDR2 is SFDVKD. The V and J ends lost 3 bases and 1 base respectively, with 13 bases between them.